These 20 T cell receptor beta chains originate from one sample sequenced in a study of OX40 agonist ivuxolimab in advanced cancers. Sequencing was performed with immunoSEQ multiplex PCR; in TCRdb, only in-frame clones are kept and a portion is missing. Here the sample spans tens of thousands of clones, 70% to 90% being singletons. The sample consisted of CD4+ or CD8+ T cells sorted from blood, taken in a trial of the OX40 agonist ivuxolimab. Every receptor here comes from an adult with an advanced solid tumor such as melanoma, head and neck, liver or kidney cancer.

Details on this clone: The same CDR3 also results from other DNA sequences found in this sample. The V gene is TRBV9, the J gene TRBJ2-5; D unclear. The germline V gene has CDR1 SGDLS and CDR2 YYNGEE. The CDR3 sequence is 13 residues long. Between the trimmed V and J ends, which lost 0 bases and 2 bases, there was a span of 5 bases. Here the CDR3 DNA reads TGTGCCAGCAGCGTAGGGGTACAAGAGACCCAGTACTTC. Protein sequence: CASSVGVQETQYF.

This sequence joins TRBV28 and TRBJ2-7; 7 bases align to TRBD2. The CDR3 runs 14 residues. Looked up from germline, CDR1 is MDHEN and CDR2 is SYDVKM. V was pared by 7 bases and J by 4 bases, with 10 bases of the junction left unmatched. DNA of the CDR3: TGTGCCAGCACCCCCAGCGGGACGTCGTACGAGCAGTACTTC. Amino acids: CASTPSGTSYEQYF.

The rearrangement links TRBV9 to TRBJ2-3; 10 bases are a match to TRBD1. V lost 4 bases to trimming and J lost 6 bases; unmatched junction nucleotides: 5. CDR3 length: 14 amino acids. CDR1 SGDLS and CDR2 YYNGEE come from the germline V gene. The CDR3 sequence: CASSLRQGADTQYF. The CDR3 bases are TGTGCCAGCAGCCTCCGACAGGGGGCCGATACGCAGTATTTT.

The chain employs TRBV18 and TRBJ2-7; 15 bases are a match to TRBD2. The CDR3 contains 15 residues. J was trimmed by 7 bases and V by 6 bases; bases with no gene match: 7. Germline CDR1 KGHSH, CDR2 LQKENI. The CDR3 is CASSAGTSGRWEQYF. CDR3 in DNA: TGTGCCAGCTCGGCTGGGACTAGCGGGAGGTGGGAGCAGTACTTC.

This chain joins TRBV5-4 and TRBJ1-2, with TRBD1 as a possible D gene (5 bases). CDR1 SGHNT and CDR2 YYREEE come from the germline V gene (reference sequence). The CDR3 loop spans 14 amino acids. V was cut by 2 bases and J by 8 bases, with 16 bases left in between. Here the CDR3 reads CASSLNRMRKGYTF. In nucleotides, the CDR3 is TGTGCCAGCAGCTTAAACAGGATGCGAAAGGGCTACACCTTC.

V gene TRBV10-3 combines with J gene TRBJ2-1; TRBD2 matches at 8 bases. V was pared by 7 bases and J by 3 bases, with 5 bases of the junction left unmatched. Germline V lookup: CDR1 ENHRY, CDR2 SYGVKD. The CDR3 length is 14 residues. This CDR3 is CAINGAGVYNEQFF. As DNA, the CDR3 is TGTGCCATCAACGGAGCGGGAGTCTACAATGAGCAGTTCTTC.

The chain recombines TRBV5-1 with TRBJ2-3; 7 positions match TRBD2. With V trimmed by 4 bases and J by 2 bases, 10 bases remained unmatched. Germline V gives CDR1 SGHRS, CDR2 YFSETQ. The CDR3 has 16 amino acids. In nucleotides, the CDR3 is TGCGCCAGCAGCCCCAGGAGCAGCGGGACCACAGATACGCAGTATTTT. Its translation: CASSPRSSGTTDTQYF.

This clone was detected only a few times. This chain uses TRBV6-6 with TRBJ1-1, with 7 bases that match TRBD1. V lost 2 bases and J lost 1; bases outside the gene matches: 4. The CDR3 spans 15 residues. Germline-derived CDR1 and CDR2 are MNHNY and SVGAGI (reference sequence). CDR3 DNA: TGTGCCAGCAGTTACCGACAGGGTGGGAACACTGAAGCTTTCTTT. Its protein product is CASSYRQGGNTEAFF.

The chain recombines TRBV19 with TRBJ1-2, with no clear D. Trimming took 0 bases from V and 2 from J, leaving 4 bases between them. This CDR3 has 13 amino acids. Germline V gene sequence: CDR1 LNHDA, CDR2 SQIVND (reference sequence). The CDR3 DNA follows: TGTGCCAGTAGTATAGACGGGAACTATGGCTACACCTTC. It codes for CASSIDGNYGYTF.

The CDR3 sequence: CASSRRDRDVYGYTF. The DNA for the CDR3 is TGTGCCAGCAGCCGCCGGGACAGGGACGTCTATGGCTACACCTTC. The genes are TRBV27 and TRBJ1-2; TRBD1 agrees at 9 bases. The CDR3 loop spans 15 amino acids. V was pared by 6 bases and J by 4 bases, with 9 bases of the junction left unmatched. Looked up from germline, CDR1 is MNHEY and CDR2 is SMNVEV (reference sequence).

V is TRBV30 and J is TRBJ2-1, with 7 bases fitting TRBD2. The V segment lost 1 base and the J segment 1 base; nucleotides outside the gene matches: 1. The CDR3 loop spans 14 amino acids. Germline lookup yields CDR1 GTSNPN and CDR2 SVGIG (reference sequence). CDR3 DNA: TGTGCCTGGAGTGGTAGCGGGTCCTACAATGAGCAGTTCTTC. It encodes CAWSGSGSYNEQFF.

The chain joins TRBV19 to TRBJ2-1; no firm D call. V lost 2 bases and J 10 bases, leaving 9 bases between the germline ends. Germline CDR1 reads LNHDA; CDR2 reads SQIVND (reference sequence). The length of the CDR3 is 12 residues. The CDR3 region has the DNA TGTGCCAGTAGTATACCCATCGGGGAGCAGTTCTTC. As protein: CASSIPIGEQFF.

The V and J genes are TRBV20-1 and TRBJ1-1, with D unclear. The CDR3 is 11 residues long. Trimming shortened V by 6 bases and J by 5 bases, and 10 bases separated the two germline ends. The V gene's germline CDR1 is DFQATT and CDR2 SNEGSKA (reference sequence). CDR3 amino acids: CSAPRETEAFF. CDR3 sequence (DNA): TGCAGTGCCCCCCGGGAAACTGAAGCTTTCTTT.

This clone has just one count. The chain links TRBV11-2 to TRBJ2-7, with 8 bases lining up with TRBD2. Trimming removed 2 bases from V and 7 bases from J; junction bases left unmatched: 10. The V gene's germline CDR1 is SGHAT and CDR2 FQNNGV. This CDR3 is built from 15 residues. For the CDR3, the DNA is TGTGCCAGCAGCTTATCGGGGGGGACCTCCTGGGAGCAGTACTTC. This sequence encodes CASSLSGGTSWEQYF.

The chain combines TRBV9 with TRBJ1-3, with D possibly TRBD1 on 6 matching bases. There are 15 residues in the CDR3. The germline gives CDR1 SGDLS, CDR2 YYNGEE. Trimming took off 5 bases at V and 4 bases at J, with 16 bases between the two ends. The CDR3 DNA reads TGTGCCAGCAGTGCGATGGGGGCTGAAGGAAACACCATATATTTT. This encodes CASSAMGAEGNTIYF.

The genes are TRBV9 and TRBJ1-2; 7 bases agree with TRBD1. The CDR3 runs to 14 residues. The V gene end was trimmed by 4 bases and the J gene end by 1 base; junction bases not matched to a gene: 4. Per the germline V gene, CDR1 is SGDLS and CDR2 is YYNGEE. The CDR3 reads CASSRDSNNYGYTF. The CDR3 DNA sequence: TGTGCCAGCAGCAGGGACAGCAATAACTATGGCTACACCTTC.

This chain connects TRBV7-2 to TRBJ1-6; the D is unclear. V was cut by 2 bases and J by 7 bases, with 6 bases left in between. CDR3 size: 13 residues. Germline CDR1 and CDR2: SGHTA and FQGNSA. Here the CDR3 reads CASSLRINSPLHF. CDR3 DNA: TGTGCCAGCAGCTTACGGATAAATTCACCCCTCCACTTT.

This chain connects TRBV5-1 to TRBJ1-1; 8 bases map to TRBD1. This CDR3 comprises 14 residues. Germline CDR1 SGHRS, CDR2 YFSETQ. After removal of 5 bases from V and 2 bases from J, the junction contained 5 bases not matched to a gene. The CDR3: CASRETGANTEAFF. CDR3 sequence (DNA): TGCGCCAGCAGGGAGACAGGGGCCAACACTGAAGCTTTCTTT.

V is TRBV10-1 and J is TRBJ2-7; 7 bases match TRBD2. The J segment lost 5 bases and the V segment lost 10 bases, leaving 23 bases of the junction unmatched. The CDR3 runs to 17 residues. Germline V gives CDR1 WNHNN, CDR2 SYGVQD (reference sequence). The CDR3 DNA reads as TGCGCCACCGATACAACAAACGGGGCTAGCGGCACAGACGAGCAGTACTTC. Translation: CATDTTNGASGTDEQYF.

A few counts support this clone. The chain employs TRBV5-1 and TRBJ2-2; possible D gene TRBD2, 5 bases. This CDR3 region has 14 residues. CDR1 and CDR2 (germline): SGHRS, YFSETQ. Trimming shortened V by 1 base and J by 8 bases, and 12 bases separated the two germline ends. DNA for the CDR3: TGCGCCAGCAGCTTGCTAGCCTCGGTAGGGGAGCTGTTTTTT. Translated, it gives CASSLLASVGELFF.